This T cell receptor beta chain was identified in a study of T cell responses to AZD1222 COVID-19 vaccine (dated by TCRdb to about 2021). About the investigation overall: A total of approximately 250 trial participants underwent TCR sequencing, of whom 200 to 220 had received two doses of AZD1222 and approximately 25 had received two doses of the MenACWY control vaccine. Trial participants were enrolled by age into subgroups of 18-55, 56-69 and 70-plus years, and 148, 28 and 57 TCR-sequenced participants, respectively, were included in these subgroups. Here is what the overall study found, with its caveats: Reportedly, almost half of the unique spike-specific TCRs recognized epitopes lying outside the regions that are mutated in the B.1.351 and B.1.1.7 variants. Conclusions about previously exposed vaccinees are limited, since just a handful of AZD1222 recipients were seropositive for SARS-CoV-2 at baseline. The 56-69-year group was small, and its depth increase did not reach significance, likely because of low power. No day 14 peak-response samples were available, so repertoires were characterized only after the peak T cell response. CD4 TCRs associated with the vaccine covered the entire spike protein, and the dominant responses were in regions 160-218 and 743-854. Participants were mostly white British and included more females than males, and it was suggested by the authors that clonal diversity may have been underestimated. After two AZD1222 doses, spike-specific TCR breadth and depth were significantly higher than at day 0 and than in MenACWY recipients.

The CDR3 regions of human TCRbeta chains were analyzed by immunosequencing. The study's own analysis went as follows. Repertoire TCRs were matched against a reference library of SARS-CoV-2-specific TCRs generated with the MIRA antigen-specificity platform. Breadth meant the fraction of unique TCRs that were SARS-CoV-2-associated, whereas depth meant the fraction of total T cells that were SARS-CoV-2-associated. Using the MIRA data, each spike-specific TCR was mapped to the spike region that the TCR reacts to and placed in a CD4 or CD8 class. Log10-transformed breadth and depth values were compared by one-way ANOVA with Sidak's multiple comparisons tests. TCRdb obtained this table from immuneACCESS and retained in-frame rearrangements with V and J assigned. These tables miss some clones; where compared with another copy, unresolved V genes account for less than half of the shortfall, and the remainder is unexplained. V and J calls and clone size are those listed in that table; D and trimming were worked out from the DNA. Present in this sample are about 150,000 clones, roughly 90% of which were seen just once. Approximately 3.6% of the sample goes to the ten largest clones.

With respect to this clone: What this receptor recognizes is not known. No clone much larger than this one lies a single base away; base qualities are absent.

The germline V gene yields LGHNA for CDR1 and YNFKEQ for CDR2. Inclusive of the bounding cysteine and phenylalanine, the CDR3 is 16 residues long. The kept DNA is CDR3 alone, 48 bases in frame from the first base. Here V drops 4 bases and J drops 2 bases, and the junction holds 3 bases not matched to any gene. The time point label, as the study defines it: about 28 days (+/-7) after the second vaccine dose. AZD1222 recipients with second doses at about 4 weeks or about 12 weeks were pooled, because spike-specific TCR depth and breadth did not differ between schedules. The vaccinee samples were drawn from two UK trials, COV001 and COV002, one of which was a single-blind randomized controlled phase 2/3 trial testing AZD1222 (ChAdOx1 nCoV-19) in healthy adults. For TCRbeta chain sequencing, PBMC samples were collected from trial participants at day 0 and at day 28 after the second dose.

The specimen comprised peripheral blood, sampled 28 days after the second AZD1222 dose. Rearrangement joined TRBV4-2 to TRBJ2-3; 13 middle bases align to TRBD2. This sequence originates from an adult who received the AZD1222 COVID-19 vaccine. The bases read TGTGCCAGCAGCCCCGGACTAGCGGGAGCCACAGATACGCAGTATTTT. It is translated as CASSPGLAGATDTQYF.